A single sample is the source of the 5 T cell receptor beta chains below, sequenced in a study of blood T cell repertoires in COVID-19. Assay: immunoSEQ multiplex PCR; the TCRdb copy retains only in-frame clones and omits some. The repertoire holds a few hundred thousand clones, with around 84% as singletons. Sequenced sample: PBMCs or T cells enriched from blood (not recorded which). The receptor set was obtained from a woman between 18 and 30 years old who had recovered from COVID-19.

V is TRBV4-1 and J is TRBJ2-2; 7 bases are a match to TRBD2. This CDR3 has 15 amino acids. CDR1 is MGHRA and CDR2 is YSYEKL in the germline V gene. Germline trimming cut 2 bases from V and 6 bases from J; bases unmatched to any gene: 6. The CDR3 DNA is TGCGCCAGCAGCCAACCGACTAGCTCTCCCGGGGAGCTGTTTTTT. This sequence encodes CASSQPTSSPGELFF.

The chain combines TRBV28 with TRBJ1-5; D call uncertain. CDR1 is MDHEN and CDR2 is SYDVKM in the germline V gene. The CDR3 totals 15 residues. Between the trimmed V and J ends, which lost 3 bases and 2 bases, there was a span of 11 bases. The CDR3 protein is CASSLVDNGNQPQHF. CDR3 nucleotides: TGTGCCAGCAGTTTGGTCGACAATGGCAATCAGCCCCAGCATTTT.

The genes are TRBV18 and TRBJ1-4, with 7 bases identical to TRBD1. CDR3 length equals 14 residues. Germline trimming cut 5 bases from V and 5 bases from J; bases unmatched to any gene: 5. CDR1 is KGHSH and CDR2 is LQKENI in the germline V gene. CDR3 loop: CASSAGTANEKLFF. CDR3 sequence (DNA): TGTGCCAGCTCAGCCGGGACAGCGAATGAAAAACTGTTTTTT.

This sequence joins TRBV19 and TRBJ1-5; D might be TRBD1 (6 bases). The CDR3 has 15 residues. Trimming removed 3 bases from V and 6 bases from J, with 15 bases in between. CDR1 and CDR2 (germline): LNHDA, SQIVND (reference sequence). The CDR3 bases are TGTGCCAGTAGTATCCAGGCCGTAGGGGGTCAGCCCCAGCATTTT. This encodes CASSIQAVGGQPQHF.

The J gene is TRBJ2-3, the V gene TRBV24-1; perhaps TRBD1 as D (6 bases). The V end was cut by 4 bases, the J end by 1 base, with 14 bases between. The CDR3 length is 16 residues. Germline loops: CDR1 KGHDR, CDR2 SFDVKD. CDR3 amino acids: CATSEQNRVGTDTQYF. CDR3 nucleotides: TGTGCCACCAGTGAGCAGAACAGGGTTGGCACAGATACGCAGTATTTT.